These 6 T cell receptor beta chains were sequenced from one sample in a study of T-cell memory formation after mild COVID-19. TCRdb processed the 5' RACE reads anew with MiXCR; each CDR3 protein has one entry. The sample lists fewer than 350,000 distinct CDR3 sequences; roughly 15% were seen once. The sequencing input was PBMCs or a T cell subset sorted from them (not recorded which). All receptors derive from a man between 18 and 35 years old who had mild COVID-19 (a few samples of this study predate the infection). Cell type and time point are not known.

The rearrangement uses TRBV6-6 and TRBJ2-2; D may be TRBD1 (6 bases). Looked up from germline, CDR1 is MNHNY and CDR2 is SVGAGI (reference sequence). V was cut by 6 bases and J by 4 bases, with 9 bases left in between. The CDR3 runs 13 residues. The CDR3 here is CASRPTGTGELFF. The DNA for the CDR3 is TGTGCCAGCAGGCCGACAGGCACCGGGGAGCTGTTTTTT.

The V call is TRBV12-3 or TRBV12-4, the J call TRBJ2-7, with D perhaps TRBD1 (6 bases). This CDR3 has 16 amino acids. V lost 2 bases, J lost 2 bases, and 16 bases lay in between. The chain's CDR3 is CASSLLGTYSPYEQYF. The CDR3 nucleotides read TGTGCCAGCAGTTTACTTGGGACATACTCCCCCTACGAGCAGTACTTC.

The chain is built from TRBV7-2 and TRBJ2-3; tentatively, D is TRBD2 (6 bases). The germline V gene encodes CDR1 SGHTA and CDR2 FQGNSA. This CDR3 spans 14 amino acids. The V and J ends lost 4 bases and 7 bases respectively, with 15 bases between them. The CDR3 coding sequence is TGTGCCAGCAGCTCAACTAGCAAACCCCATACGCAGTATTTT. Protein product: CASSSTSKPHTQYF.

This clonotype was found a few times. The V and J genes are TRBV7-9 and TRBJ1-1; 10 nucleotides line up with TRBD1. CDR1 and CDR2 (germline): SEHNR, FQNEAQ (reference sequence). The CDR3 has 14 amino acids. With V trimmed by 5 bases and J by 5 bases, 5 bases remained unmatched. CDR3 sequence (DNA): TGTGCCAGCAGCCCGGACAGGGGGGTTACTGAAGCTTTCTTT. This codes for CASSPDRGVTEAFF.

V is TRBV10-2 and J is TRBJ2-3; TRBD2 is a possible D gene (7 bases). Germline V gives CDR1 WSHSY, CDR2 SAAADI. The V gene lost 3 bases and the J gene lost 6 bases, with 28 bases spanning the gap. The CDR3 sequence is 19 residues long. CDR3 region: CASSDRGAEQYFVRDTQYF. CDR3 sequence (DNA): TGCGCCAGCAGTGATCGGGGGGCTGAACAATATTTTGTTCGGGATACGCAGTATTTT.

The J gene is TRBJ2-7, the V gene TRBV12-3 or TRBV12-4; D could derive from TRBD1 or TRBD2 (5 bases each). The length of the CDR3 is 15 residues. Trimming cost V 5 bases and J 3 bases, with 17 bases left between them. The CDR3 DNA sequence: TGTGCCAGCAGTGATGACCTGGGGGTTATCTACGAGCAGTACTTC. Translation: CASSDDLGVIYEQYF.